This entry describes one T cell receptor (beta chain). This clone has a handful of counts. Its antigen is not yet known. One base away there is no much larger clone; base qualities are not given. The data stem from a study of chemoradiotherapy in HPV16-positive cancers (dated 2022 in TCRdb). For the wider study: Using functional T-cell assays on cells from two HPV16-positive patients, the researchers defined candidate HPV-specific T-cell clones and common TCR motifs. The study set out to ask whether T-cell immunity against the HPV oncoproteins E6 and E7 changes over the course of chemoradiotherapy and whether that immunity affects survival. TCR repertoires from around 80 patients with HPV-related cancers were then used to track the candidate HPV-specific TCRs and motifs. The full study reports these points: In HPV16-positive patients, expansion of HPV-responsive T cells during chemoradiotherapy was associated with improved recurrence-free survival. The functional definition of HPV-specific T cells was derived from only a couple of HPV16-positive patients, and the survival association was reported for HPV16-positive patients. Expansion of candidate HPV-specific clones and E7-related TCR motifs was observed in the tumor microenvironment during treatment, whereas no such expansion was observed for non-HPV-specific T cells.

The CDR3 numbers 12 residues from cysteine through phenylalanine. Solely the CDR3 DNA is kept, with 36 bases framed from the first base. The germline V gene gives CDR1 as SGHRS and CDR2 as YFSETQ. V is reduced by 3 bases and J by 5 bases, leaving a spacing of 9 bases between them. The library was prepared using the immunoSEQ multiplex PCR assay. Held by TCRdb, this immuneACCESS table contains in-frame sequences only and omits some clones. Under half of the omission traces to an unresolved V gene where checked; the cause of the rest is unknown. Present in this sample are about 15,000 clones, about three quarters of which were seen just once. Of the sample, roughly a tenth is held by the ten largest clones. Repertoires were sampled multiple times during chemoradiotherapy, which allowed clonal expansion in the tumor microenvironment to be followed.

The sequence was collected from a human donor with HPV-associated anogenital cancer. Collection of the sample occurred from a patient who underwent chemoradiotherapy. The V gene is TRBV5-1 and the J gene is TRBJ2-7; the D gene is possibly TRBD1, with 5 bases matching. The DNA reads as follows: TGCGCCAGCAGCTGGGTAGGGGACGAGCAGTACTTC. Its protein product is CASSWVGDEQYF. With the rest looked up from the reference TRBV5-1 and TRBJ2-7 genes rather than sequenced, the full variable domain is KAGVTQTPRYLIKTRGQQVTLSCSPISGHRSVSWYQQTPGQGLQFLFEYFSETQRNKGNFPGRFSGRQFSNSRSEMNVSTLELGDSALYLCASSWVGDEQYFGPGTRLTVT.